A single sample is the source of the 13 T cell receptor beta chains below, sequenced in a study of vaccination effects on CD4 cells after COVID-19. Using viral peptide pools, the ViraFEST assay grew out antigen-specific CD4+ T cells prior to sequencing. CD4+ T cell isolation took place after about 11 days of culture. These receptors' antigens are unknown. Libraries were prepared by immunoSEQ multiplex PCR; TCRdb keeps only in-frame clonotypes and omits some of them. The data contain around 30,000 clones, approximately 61% of them singletons. Sequenced here: CD4+ T cells from PBMCs cultured with HCoV-229E spike peptides, sampled before COVID-19 vaccination. The receptors stem from a human donor who received a COVID-19 vaccine.

The CDR3, as DNA: TGTGCCAGCAGCTTAGGGGTAGTGAACACTGAAGCTTTCTTT. Translating gives CASSLGVVNTEAFF. The chain combines TRBV7-9 with TRBJ1-1; D is uncertain. The CDR3 is 14 residues long. The germline gives CDR1 SEHNR, CDR2 FQNEAQ (reference sequence). V lost 1 base to trimming and J lost 0 bases, with 6 bases between them. The whole variable domain, remainder taken from reference TRBV7-9 and TRBJ1-1, is DTGVSQNPRHKITKRGQNVTFRCDPISEHNRLYWYRQTLGQGPEFLTYFQNEAQLEKSRLLSDRFSAERPKGSFSTLEIQRTEQGDSAMYLCASSLGVVNTEAFFGQGTRLTVV.

This clone was seen only once. The chain is built from TRBV5-4 and TRBJ2-7; D possibly corresponds to TRBD1 (5 bases). The CDR3 sequence is 14 residues long. Germline V gene sequence: CDR1 SGHNT, CDR2 YYREEE (reference sequence). V lost 1 base, J lost 2 bases, and 10 bases lay in between. The CDR3: CASSLRQRPYEQYF. The CDR3 nucleotides read TGTGCCAGCAGCTTGAGACAGCGACCCTACGAGCAGTACTTC.

The J gene is TRBJ2-6, the V gene TRBV27; D is ambiguous. V was pared by 6 bases and J by 2 bases, with 5 bases between. The CDR3 runs to 13 residues. Germline V gene sequence: CDR1 MNHEY, CDR2 SMNVEV (reference sequence). CDR3 sequence reads: CASRRPGANVLTF. CDR3 DNA sequence: TGTGCCAGCAGGAGACCTGGGGCCAACGTCCTGACTTTC.

This chain uses TRBV2 with TRBJ2-7, with D possibly matching TRBD2 (5 bases). The CDR3 sequence is 14 residues long. Germline values: CDR1 SNHLY, CDR2 FYNNEI. V gave up 3 bases and J gave up 5 bases, with 14 bases separating them. CDR3 region: CASSDLWERNEQYF. The DNA for the CDR3 is TGTGCCAGCAGTGATCTGTGGGAGAGGAACGAGCAGTACTTC.

This clone came up a few times. V gene TRBV10-3 combines with J gene TRBJ2-7; 9 bases are shared with TRBD1. Germline V lookup: CDR1 ENHRY, CDR2 SYGVKD. The CDR3 runs 14 residues. The junction had 8 bases not matched to a gene; V was cut back by 6 bases and J by 5 bases. The CDR3 sequence is CAISSVGQGHEQYF. The CDR3, as DNA: TGTGCCATCAGCTCTGTGGGACAGGGCCACGAGCAGTACTTC.

This chain connects TRBV14 to TRBJ1-5; 9 nucleotides align to TRBD1. CDR1 and CDR2 (germline): SGHDN, FVKESK. J gave up 5 bases and V 3 bases, and 5 bases lay outside the gene matches. This CDR3 has 15 residues. In DNA, the CDR3 is TGTGCCAGCAGCCAGGGGACAGGGAAGCATCAGCCCCAGCATTTT. It encodes CASSQGTGKHQPQHF.

The J gene is TRBJ1-1, the V gene TRBV12-5; D not resolved. The V end lost 1 base, the J end lost 1 base, and 1 base lay between the germline ends. The CDR3 length is 12 residues. Per the germline V gene, CDR1 is LGHNT and CDR2 is FRNRAP. The CDR3 spells CASGLGNTEAFF. Written as DNA, the CDR3 is TGTGCTAGTGGTTTGGGGAACACTGAAGCTTTCTTT.

The chain employs TRBV7-8 and TRBJ1-2; 8 nucleotides line up with TRBD1. This CDR3 region has 16 residues. V was pared by 2 bases and J by 7 bases, with 12 bases of the junction left unmatched. CDR1 and CDR2 (germline): SGHVS, FQNEAQ. The CDR3 is CASSLSDRGRSSGYTF. CDR3 sequence (DNA): TGTGCCAGCAGCTTAAGCGACAGGGGCAGGTCTTCTGGCTACACCTTC.

V usage is TRBV12-3 or TRBV12-4 and J usage is TRBJ2-1; possibly TRBD2 for D (6 bases). V was shortened by 5 bases and J by 9 bases, with 11 bases between the two germline ends. This CDR3 has 12 residues. CDR3 protein: CASSRTIFEQFF. CDR3 DNA: TGTGCCAGCAGTCGGACTATATTTGAGCAGTTCTTC.

V gene TRBV5-6 combines with J gene TRBJ1-2, with D maybe TRBD1 (6 bases). Germline assignment: CDR1 SGHDT and CDR2 YYEEEE. This CDR3 region has 14 residues. Trimming shortened V by 4 bases and J by 4 bases, and 14 bases separated the two germline ends. CDR3 region: CASSPRGVRYGYTF. CDR3 nucleotide sequence: TGTGCCAGCAGCCCGAGGGGGGTACGCTATGGCTACACCTTC. Based on the CDR3 plus reference TRBV5-6 and TRBJ1-2, the full variable domain is DAGVTQSPTHLIKTRGQQVTLRCSPKSGHDTVSWYQQALGQGPQFIFQYYEEEERQRGNFPDRFSGHQFPNYSSELNVNALLLGDSALYLCASSPRGVRYGYTFGSGTRLTVV.

The genes are TRBV6-5 and TRBJ2-7; D perhaps matches TRBD2 (6 bases). Trimming took off 6 bases at V and 3 bases at J, with 15 bases between the two ends. This CDR3 has 14 amino acids. In germline, CDR1 is MNHEY, CDR2 SVGAGI. The chain's CDR3 is CASRPWRGDYEQYF. The CDR3 bases are TGTGCCAGCAGACCCTGGAGGGGCGACTACGAGCAGTACTTC.

The V and J genes are TRBV7-2 and TRBJ2-3, with TRBD1 matching 10 bases. Germline V CDR1 and CDR2: SGHTA, FQGNSA. V gave up 5 bases and J gave up 0 bases; unmatched junction bases: 8. CDR3 length: 17 residues. The CDR3: CASSQIWDRGSTDTQYF. CDR3 sequence (DNA): TGTGCCAGCAGCCAGATCTGGGACAGGGGCAGCACAGATACGCAGTATTTT.

The chain carries TRBV2 and TRBJ2-1; TRBD1 might be the D (5 bases). The germline gives CDR1 SNHLY, CDR2 FYNNEI. The CDR3 loop spans 11 amino acids. V was cut by 2 bases and J by 15 bases, with 11 bases left in between. CDR3 sequence: CASSETTGLFF. As DNA, the CDR3 is TGTGCCAGCAGTGAAACAACAGGCCTGTTCTTC.